The 7 T cell receptor beta chains presented below share a single source sample, sequenced in a study of blood T cell repertoires in COVID-19. Sequencing used immunoSEQ multiplex PCR; TCRdb keeps in-frame clones, though not all of them. The table has fewer than 450,000 clones, approximately 90% seen once. The specimen was peripheral blood. Receptor source: a woman under 30 who had recovered from COVID-19.

This clone was seen a handful of times. V is TRBV2 and J is TRBJ2-1, with D perhaps matching TRBD2 (5 bases). V was clipped by 9 bases and J by 3 bases, with 12 bases between them. The CDR3 is 13 residues long. Germline V gives CDR1 SNHLY, CDR2 FYNNEI. The CDR3 loop reads CASKEASYNEQFF. The CDR3 nucleotides are TGTGCCAGTAAGGAGGCTAGCTACAATGAGCAGTTCTTC. Drawing the rest from reference TRBV2 and TRBJ2-1, the complete variable domain is EPEVTQTPSHQVTQMGQEVILRCVPISNHLYFYWYRQILGQKVEFLVSFYNNEISEKSEIFDDQFSVERPDGSNFTLKIRSTKLEDSAMYFCASKEASYNEQFFGPGTRLTVL.

This chain uses TRBV11-2 with TRBJ2-1; TRBD1 matches 12 bases. The length of the CDR3 is 14 residues. V dropped 4 bases and J dropped 14; count of bases not matched to a gene: 9. Per the germline V gene, CDR1 is SGHAT and CDR2 is FQNNGV. Here the CDR3 DNA reads TGTGCCAGCAGCTCGGGGACAGGGGGCCTCGGGAAGTTCTTC. It codes for CASSSGTGGLGKFF.

The rearrangement links TRBV7-2 to TRBJ1-1, with TRBD1 identical over 9 bases. Trimming at V came to 5 bases and at J to 0 bases, leaving 4 bases not matched to a gene. The CDR3 contains 15 residues. CDR1 SGHTA and CDR2 FQGNSA come from the germline V gene. The CDR3 loop is CASSTGGRLNTEAFF. Written as DNA, the CDR3 is TGTGCCAGCAGCACAGGGGGCCGGTTGAACACTGAAGCTTTCTTT.

The chain employs TRBV7-9 and TRBJ2-1; 9 positions match TRBD2. The CDR3 sequence is 14 residues long. V shed 9 bases, J shed 5 bases, and the junction held 8 bases outside the gene matches. Germline CDR1 SEHNR, CDR2 FQNEAQ (reference sequence). The DNA for the CDR3 is TGTGCCAGTATAGCGGGGGCCATCAACAATGAGCAGTTCTTC. As protein: CASIAGAINNEQFF. Based on the CDR3 plus reference TRBV7-9 and TRBJ2-1, the full variable domain is DTGVSQNPRHKITKRGQNVTFRCDPISEHNRLYWYRQTLGQGPEFLTYFQNEAQLEKSRLLSDRFSAERPKGSFSTLEIQRTEQGDSAMYLCASIAGAINNEQFFGPGTRLTVL.

This rearrangement joins TRBV7-9 to TRBJ2-1; D gene ambiguous. The length of the CDR3 is 14 residues. Germline V lookup: CDR1 SEHNR, CDR2 FQNEAQ (reference sequence). Trimming cost V 3 bases and J 2 bases, with 8 bases left between them. Written as DNA, the CDR3 is TGTGCCAGCAGCTTCGGTGCGACCTACAATGAGCAGTTCTTC. It encodes CASSFGATYNEQFF. The full variable domain, with the rest looked up from reference TRBV7-9 and TRBJ2-1, is DTGVSQNPRHKITKRGQNVTFRCDPISEHNRLYWYRQTLGQGPEFLTYFQNEAQLEKSRLLSDRFSAERPKGSFSTLEIQRTEQGDSAMYLCASSFGATYNEQFFGPGTRLTVL.

The chain links TRBV27 to TRBJ2-5, with D perhaps matching TRBD2 (6 bases). CDR3 length equals 15 residues. Trimming shortened V by 4 bases and J by 3 bases, and 15 bases separated the two germline ends. Germline CDR1 and CDR2: MNHEY and SMNVEV (reference sequence). The CDR3 DNA is TGTGCCAGCAGTTCCTCAGGGACTTGGGAAGAGACCCAGTACTTC. Protein sequence: CASSSSGTWEETQYF.

This chain joins TRBV10-3 and TRBJ2-5, with 10 bases that match TRBD1. With 5 bases clipped from V and 0 bases from J, the junction kept 3 bases outside the gene matches. This CDR3 is built from 15 residues. In germline, CDR1 is ENHRY, CDR2 SYGVKD. CDR3 in amino acids: CAISKGQGNQETQYF. CDR3 bases: TGTGCCATCAGTAAGGGACAGGGGAACCAAGAGACCCAGTACTTC.